The text below deals with one T cell receptor beta chain. The sample belongs to a study of OX40 agonist ivuxolimab in advanced cancers. Trimming removed 3 bases from V and 4 bases from J; junction bases left unmatched: 4. There are 16 residues in the CDR3. Germline V gene data show CDR1 as LGHNT and CDR2 as FRNRAP. Only in-frame clones appear in the TCRdb table, and some are missing; sequencing was by immunoSEQ multiplex PCR. Of some 83,000 clones listed, about 90% are singletons. The sequence came from an adult with an advanced solid tumor such as melanoma, head and neck, liver or kidney cancer. The sequencing here drew on CD4+ or CD8+ T cells sorted from blood, taken in a trial of the OX40 agonist ivuxolimab. The chain has TRBV12-5 and TRBJ2-2; 11 bases match TRBD2. The CDR3 loop reads CASGFRLAGSTGELFF. The CDR3 DNA reads TGTGCTAGTGGTTTCAGACTAGCGGGAAGCACCGGGGAGCTGTTTTTT. The full variable domain, rest sourced from reference TRBV12-5 and TRBJ2-2, is DARVTQTPRHKVTEMGQEVTMRCQPILGHNTVFWYRQTMMQGLELLAYFRNRAPLDDSGMPKDRFSAEMPDATLATLKIQPSEPRDSAVYFCASGFRLAGSTGELFFGEGSRLTVL.